This T cell receptor (beta chain) was documented in a study of blood T cell repertoires in COVID-19. Recruitment covered about 26 US areas and drew participants whose ages spanned roughly 18 to 100 years. Among Cohort 3 donors, those recovered had two negative PCRs, clearance, or symptom resolution. Study processing details: Reference gene primers were amplified, and this amplification served to estimate nucleated cell counts. Sequencing was performed with immunoSEQ multiplex PCR; in TCRdb, only in-frame clones are kept and a portion is missing. D and trimming come from the DNA, and the V and J calls and clone size come from that table. The data contain 150,000 to 200,000 clones, 88% of them singletons. Sequences were obtained from PBMCs or T cells enriched from blood (not recorded which). The source is a woman aged 18-35 years who had recovered from COVID-19.

CDR3 residues: CASSYSSGGTHEQYF. DNA of the CDR3: TGTGCCAGCAGCTACTCTAGCGGGGGGACCCACGAGCAGTACTTC. This chain links TRBV11-3 with TRBJ2-7; 11 bases align to TRBD2. Germline lookup yields CDR1 SGHNT and CDR2 YENEEA. Trimming removed 4 bases from V and 5 bases from J; junction bases left unmatched: 7. The CDR3 covers 15 residues.